These 27 T cell receptor beta chains originate from one sample sequenced in a study of PD-L1 blockade in urothelial cancer. Documented time point: peripheral blood 6 weeks after treatment start. Sequenced by immunoSEQ multiplex PCR; TCRdb stores in-frame clones only, minus some. This sample has approximately 91,000 clones; roughly 85% occur once, and the top ten carry under 10%. The sample here was PBMCs, taken around atezolizumab (anti-PD-L1) treatment. The receptor source for this set is a man in his 70s with urothelial cancer.

The chain carries TRBV18 and TRBJ1-2; TRBD1 matches 7 bases. V lost 2 bases, J lost 8 bases, and 14 bases stayed unmatched. Looked up from germline, CDR1 is KGHSH and CDR2 is LQKENI. The CDR3 length is 16 residues. The CDR3 reads CASSPAILTGWRGYTF. The CDR3 nucleotides read TGTGCCAGCTCACCAGCTATTTTGACAGGGTGGAGAGGCTACACCTTC.

The CDR3 nucleotides read TGCGCCAGCAGCCAGGGGACCGATAATGAGCAGTTCTTC. This gives the protein CASSQGTDNEQFF. V is TRBV5-1 and J is TRBJ2-1; a weak D match, TRBD1 (6 bases). The germline V and J ends were trimmed by 4 bases and 7 bases, with 12 bases remaining between them. CDR3 length: 13 amino acids. CDR1 SGHRS and CDR2 YFSETQ come from the germline V gene.

The chain links TRBV5-1 to TRBJ2-5; maybe TRBD1 (5 bases). V lost 0 bases to trimming and J lost 5 bases, with 14 bases between them. Per germline, CDR1 SGHRS and CDR2 YFSETQ. The CDR3 spans 15 residues. The CDR3 bases are TGCGCCAGCAGCTTGGGGGCTTCAGGGTTGGAGACCCAGTACTTC. Translating it yields CASSLGASGLETQYF.

The V gene is TRBV7-6, the J gene TRBJ1-2, with 7 bases lining up with TRBD1. Germline values: CDR1 SGHVS, CDR2 FNYEAQ. This CDR3 has 13 residues. Losses at the gene ends were 2 bases for V and 3 bases for J; bases not matched to a gene: 0. This chain's CDR3 is CASSLQGDYGYTF. The DNA for the CDR3 is TGTGCCAGCAGCTTACAGGGGGACTATGGCTACACCTTC.

This clone was detected only once. This chain connects TRBV4-3 to TRBJ2-3; the match to TRBD2 covers 8 bases. CDR1 and CDR2 from the germline V gene are LGHNA and YSLEER. Unmatched junction bases numbered 4, after V lost 2 bases and J lost 0 bases. The CDR3 length is 16 residues. The CDR3 DNA follows: TGCGCCAGCAGCCAAACGGAGCGGGGGAGCACAGATACGCAGTATTTT. This encodes CASSQTERGSTDTQYF.

The CDR3 spells CASSLPGADTQYF. Written as DNA, the CDR3 is TGTGCCAGCAGCTTACCCGGGGCAGATACGCAGTATTTT. V and J are TRBV7-3 and TRBJ2-3; perhaps TRBD2 as D (5 bases). The CDR3 spans 13 residues. The V end lost 2 bases, the J end lost 4 bases, and 7 bases lay between the germline ends. Germline values: CDR1 SGHTA, CDR2 FQGTGA. The full variable domain, in which reference TRBV7-3 and TRBJ2-3 provide the parts outside the CDR3, is GAGVSQTPSNKVTEKGKYVELRCDPISGHTALYWYRQSLGQGPEFLIYFQGTGAADDSGLPNDRFFAVRPEGSVSTLKIQRTERGDSAVYLCASSLPGADTQYFGPGTRLTVL.

The chain carries TRBV27 and TRBJ2-7, with 9 bases matching TRBD1. The V gene's germline CDR1 is MNHEY and CDR2 SMNVEV (reference sequence). V lost 3 bases to trimming and J lost 4 bases; unmatched junction nucleotides: 4. This CDR3 contains 14 residues. The CDR3 sequence is CASSFSGTGYEQYF. The CDR3 DNA reads as TGTGCCAGCAGTTTTTCCGGGACAGGGTACGAGCAGTACTTC.

V is TRBV13 and J is TRBJ1-2, with TRBD1 matching 9 bases. Trimming at V came to 5 bases and at J to 4 bases, leaving 8 bases not matched to a gene. The CDR3 runs to 15 residues. Germline values: CDR1 PRHDT, CDR2 FYEKMQ (reference sequence). The CDR3 bases are TGTGCCAGCAGCCTGGGACAGGGTTTAAGCTATGGCTACACCTTC. Translating gives CASSLGQGLSYGYTF.

The V gene is TRBV5-4, the J gene TRBJ2-1; D is perhaps TRBD2 (7 bases). CDR1 is SGHNT and CDR2 is YYREEE in the germline V gene (reference sequence). This CDR3 spans 14 amino acids. The V end lost 4 bases, the J end lost 7 bases, and 15 bases lay between the germline ends. CDR3 in amino acids: CASSRGGGGNEQFF. The CDR3 nucleotides read TGTGCCAGCAGCAGGGGGGGAGGGGGGAATGAGCAGTTCTTC.

The V gene is TRBV27, the J gene TRBJ1-2; 8 nucleotides line up with TRBD1. Germline CDR1 MNHEY, CDR2 SMNVEV (reference sequence). V shed 4 bases, J shed 6 bases, and the junction held 13 bases outside the gene matches. The CDR3 contains 16 residues. This chain's CDR3 is CASSSASTGVVNGYTF. In DNA, the CDR3 is TGTGCCAGCAGTTCGGCATCGACAGGGGTCGTTAATGGCTACACCTTC.

This rearrangement joins TRBV10-3 to TRBJ2-1, with D possibly TRBD2 on 5 matching bases. V lost 6 bases, J lost 9 bases, and 15 bases lay in between. Germline assignment: CDR1 ENHRY and CDR2 SYGVKD. The CDR3 contains 13 residues. The CDR3 DNA follows: TGTGCCATCAGCTTCGAGAGGGTGAGTGAGCAGTTCTTC. Amino acids: CAISFERVSEQFF.

V and J are TRBV19 and TRBJ2-5; 7 bases fit TRBD1. V dropped 4 bases and J dropped 1; count of bases not matched to a gene: 3. Germline-derived CDR1 and CDR2 are LNHDA and SQIVND (reference sequence). The CDR3 covers 14 residues. The DNA of the CDR3 is TGTGCCAGTAGTACAAGACAGGGCCAAGAGACCCAGTACTTC. It translates to CASSTRQGQETQYF.

The chain couples TRBV27 to TRBJ2-2; perhaps TRBD1 as D (6 bases). The germline gives CDR1 MNHEY, CDR2 SMNVEV (reference sequence). The CDR3 contains 14 residues. Trimming took off 7 bases at V and 4 bases at J, with 13 bases between the two ends. The DNA for the CDR3 is TGTGCCAGCACCCCAGGGGTGTCCACCGGGGAGCTGTTTTTT. It codes for CASTPGVSTGELFF.

The J gene is TRBJ2-3, the V gene TRBV7-2; 9 bases match TRBD2. CDR1 is SGHTA and CDR2 is FQGNSA in the germline V gene. The CDR3 has 16 residues. Trimming took 6 bases from V and 4 from J; bases not matched to a gene: 11. The chain's CDR3 is CASRGASGTGADTQYF. The CDR3, as DNA: TGTGCCAGCAGGGGGGCTAGCGGGACGGGTGCAGATACGCAGTATTTT.

V gene TRBV10-3 combines with J gene TRBJ2-1, with a weak D call TRBD2 (5 bases). V lost 10 bases and J lost 0, with 13 bases in between. The CDR3 runs to 14 residues. CDR1 ENHRY and CDR2 SYGVKD come from the germline V gene. Written as DNA, the CDR3 is TGTGCCACCCTGGAGGAAAGCTCCTACAATGAGCAGTTCTTC. Translated: CATLEESSYNEQFF.

This chain links TRBV4-1 with TRBJ2-5; TRBD2 matches at 11 bases. The ends lost 4 bases at V and 1 base at J; junction bases unmatched: 5. Looked up from germline, CDR1 is MGHRA and CDR2 is YSYEKL. CDR3 length: 16 residues. CDR3 amino acids: CASSRGLAGLQETQYF. CDR3 sequence (DNA): TGCGCCAGCAGCCGAGGACTAGCGGGCCTCCAAGAGACCCAGTACTTC.

Remarks on this clone: The junction and the germline gene differ at one end; a read error may be behind it. This rearrangement joins TRBV7-7 to TRBJ2-1; 7 nucleotides match TRBD2. CDR1 and CDR2 (germline): SSHAT, FNYEAQ (reference sequence). The CDR3 runs 16 residues. CDR3 bases: TGTGCTAGCAGCTTAATCAGCGGGACTGCCTACAATGAGCAGTTCTTC. Its protein is CASSLISGTAYNEQFF. The variable domain in full, with the rest retrieved from reference TRBV7-7 and TRBJ2-1, is GAGVSQSPRYKVTKRGQDVTLRCDPISSHATLYWYQQALGQGPEFLTYFNYEAQPDKSGLPSDRFSAERPEGSISTLTIQRTEQRDSAMYRCASSLISGTAYNEQFFGPGTRLTVL.

The chain recombines TRBV10-3 with TRBJ1-1; possible D gene TRBD1, 5 bases. Germline V gene lookup returns CDR1 ENHRY and CDR2 SYGVKD. The CDR3 contains 13 residues. The V gene lost 6 bases and the J gene lost 1 base, with 9 bases spanning the gap. CDR3 residues: CAIRPRENTEAFF. The CDR3 nucleotides read TGTGCCATCAGACCCAGGGAGAACACTGAAGCTTTCTTT.

The V gene is TRBV27, the J gene TRBJ2-1; 13 bases agree with TRBD2. The V segment lost 5 bases and the J segment 12 bases; nucleotides outside the gene matches: 16. This CDR3 comprises 17 residues. Germline V lookup: CDR1 MNHEY, CDR2 SMNVEV (reference sequence). The CDR3 spells CASSQEATSGRRSRQFF. The CDR3 nucleotides are TGTGCCAGCAGTCAGGAGGCGACTAGCGGGAGGCGGTCCAGGCAGTTCTTC.

This chain links TRBV7-6 with TRBJ1-4, with 10 bases matching TRBD1. J lost 7 bases, V lost 2 bases, and 4 bases had no gene match. The CDR3 is 15 residues long. The germline CDR1 and CDR2 sequences are SGHVS and FNYEAQ. This CDR3 reads CASSLWTGGSEKLFF. The CDR3 DNA is TGTGCCAGCAGCTTATGGACAGGGGGAAGTGAAAAACTGTTTTTT.

The table lists this clone with a few counts. The rearrangement links TRBV30 to TRBJ1-2; no firm D call. This CDR3 spans 12 amino acids. Germline-derived CDR1 and CDR2 are GTSNPN and SVGIG (reference sequence). V was clipped by 0 bases and J by 6 bases, with 8 bases between them. The CDR3 sequence is CAWSVPQNGYTF. The DNA of the CDR3 is TGTGCCTGGAGTGTCCCGCAGAATGGCTACACCTTC.

The chain has TRBV27 and TRBJ2-5, with TRBD2 matching over 10 bases. Germline V gene lookup returns CDR1 MNHEY and CDR2 SMNVEV (reference sequence). V lost 3 bases to trimming and J lost 1 base; unmatched junction nucleotides: 5. This CDR3 contains 16 residues. The DNA for the CDR3 is TGTGCCAGCAGTTTTGTTAGCGGGGGGAGCCAAGAGACCCAGTACTTC. It is translated as CASSFVSGGSQETQYF.

The chain uses TRBV7-3 and TRBJ2-6, with a tentative D call TRBD1 (6 bases). V was trimmed by 6 bases and J by 3 bases, leaving 18 bases between them. Germline lookup yields CDR1 SGHTA and CDR2 FQGTGA. This CDR3 contains 17 residues. The CDR3 reads CASSRQGIISGANVLTF. CDR3 sequence (DNA): TGTGCCAGCAGTAGGCAGGGGATTATAAGTGGGGCCAACGTCCTGACTTTC.

The rearrangement uses TRBV5-6 and TRBJ2-3, with a weak D call TRBD1 (6 bases). Germline V gene sequence: CDR1 SGHDT, CDR2 YYEEEE. V was clipped by 0 bases and J by 5 bases, with 7 bases between them. The CDR3 length is 13 residues. In DNA form, the CDR3 reads TGTGCCAGCAGCTTGGGCAGGGGAGATACGCAGTATTTT. This translates into CASSLGRGDTQYF. Variable domain in full (rest from reference TRBV5-6 and TRBJ2-3): DAGVTQSPTHLIKTRGQQVTLRCSPKSGHDTVSWYQQALGQGPQFIFQYYEEEERQRGNFPDRFSGHQFPNYSSELNVNALLLGDSALYLCASSLGRGDTQYFGPGTRLTVL.

This chain links TRBV5-4 with TRBJ1-1; D remains unclear. The germline V gene has CDR1 SGHNT and CDR2 YYREEE (reference sequence). Trimming cost V 4 bases and J 3 bases, with 13 bases left between them. There are 14 residues in the CDR3. The CDR3 DNA follows: TGTGCCAGCAGCCTTAATCAAGGAGACACTGAAGCTTTCTTT. Translation gives CASSLNQGDTEAFF.

This clone was detected only once. This chain connects TRBV7-9 to TRBJ1-1, with 8 positions matching TRBD1. V trimming: 3 bases; J trimming: 6 bases; junction bases outside the gene matches: 6. Germline assignment: CDR1 SEHNR and CDR2 FQNEAQ (reference sequence). The CDR3 contains 14 residues. CDR3 DNA: TGTGCCAGCAGCTTGACAGGGGATGTTGCTGAAGCTTTCTTT. Translation: CASSLTGDVAEAFF.

The CDR3 region is CAWSVGTLLYNEQFF. DNA for the CDR3: TGTGCCTGGAGTGTTGGGACACTCTTATACAATGAGCAGTTCTTC. The gene calls are TRBV30 and TRBJ2-1; a weak D match, TRBD1 (6 bases). Germline CDR1 reads GTSNPN; CDR2 reads SVGIG (reference sequence). The CDR3 is 15 residues long. Deletions cut 0 bases from V and 4 bases from J, with 13 bases between.